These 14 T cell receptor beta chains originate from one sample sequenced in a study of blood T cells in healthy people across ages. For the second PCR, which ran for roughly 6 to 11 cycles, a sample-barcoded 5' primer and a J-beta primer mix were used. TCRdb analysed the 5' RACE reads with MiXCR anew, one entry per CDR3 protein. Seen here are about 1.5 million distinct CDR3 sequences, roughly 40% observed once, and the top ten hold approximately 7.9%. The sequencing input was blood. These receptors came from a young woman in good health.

The CDR3 DNA reads as TGTGCCAGCAGTGCTCTTAGCAATCAGCCCCAGCATTTT. Protein product: CASSALSNQPQHF. This chain uses TRBV12-3 or TRBV12-4 with TRBJ1-5; D is ambiguous. This CDR3 comprises 13 residues. Deletions cut 5 bases from V and 0 bases from J, with 5 bases between.

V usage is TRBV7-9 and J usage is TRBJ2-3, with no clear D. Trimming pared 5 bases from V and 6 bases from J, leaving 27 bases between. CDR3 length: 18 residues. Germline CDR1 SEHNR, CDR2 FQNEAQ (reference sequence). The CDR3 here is CASSRAIWADLRVDTQYF. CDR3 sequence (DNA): TGTGCCAGCAGCCGTGCGATTTGGGCAGACCTTCGAGTGGATACGCAGTATTTT.

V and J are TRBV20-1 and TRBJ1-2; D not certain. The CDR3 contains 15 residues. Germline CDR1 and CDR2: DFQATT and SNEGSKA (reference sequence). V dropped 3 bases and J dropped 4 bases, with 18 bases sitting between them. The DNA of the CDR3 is TGCAGTGCTAGGGGAGTAATAGAAGCTAGCTATGGCTACACCTTC. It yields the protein CSARGVIEASYGYTF.

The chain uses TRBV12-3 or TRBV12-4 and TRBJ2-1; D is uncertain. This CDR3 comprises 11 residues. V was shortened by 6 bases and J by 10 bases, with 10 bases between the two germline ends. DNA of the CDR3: TGTGCCAGCAGCACCCTCGGGGAGCAGTTCTTC. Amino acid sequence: CASSTLGEQFF.

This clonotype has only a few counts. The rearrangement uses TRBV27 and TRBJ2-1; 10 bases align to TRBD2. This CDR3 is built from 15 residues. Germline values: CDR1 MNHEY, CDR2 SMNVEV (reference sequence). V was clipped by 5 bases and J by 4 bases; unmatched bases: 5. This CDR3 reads CASSSGGVLYNEQFF. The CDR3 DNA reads TGTGCCAGCAGTAGCGGGGGGGTCTTATACAATGAGCAGTTCTTC.

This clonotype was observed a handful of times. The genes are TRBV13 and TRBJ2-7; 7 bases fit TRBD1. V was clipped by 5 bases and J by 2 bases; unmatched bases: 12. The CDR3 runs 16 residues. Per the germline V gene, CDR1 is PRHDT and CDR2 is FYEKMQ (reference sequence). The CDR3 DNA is TGTGCCAGCAGCCCCGGCGTCCGGGACAGTACCTACGAGCAGTACTTC. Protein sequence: CASSPGVRDSTYEQYF. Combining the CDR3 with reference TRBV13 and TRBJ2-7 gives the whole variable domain AAGVIQSPRHLIKEKRETATLKCYPIPRHDTVYWYQQGPGQDPQFLISFYEKMQSDKGSIPDRFSAQQFSDYHSELNMSSLELGDSALYFCASSPGVRDSTYEQYFGPGTRLTVT.

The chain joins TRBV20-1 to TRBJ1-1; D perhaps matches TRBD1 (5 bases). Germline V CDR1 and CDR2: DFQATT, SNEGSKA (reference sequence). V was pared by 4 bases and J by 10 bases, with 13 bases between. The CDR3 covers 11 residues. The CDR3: CSATSGSRAFF. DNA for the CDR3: TGCAGTGCTACATCAGGGAGTAGAGCTTTCTTT.

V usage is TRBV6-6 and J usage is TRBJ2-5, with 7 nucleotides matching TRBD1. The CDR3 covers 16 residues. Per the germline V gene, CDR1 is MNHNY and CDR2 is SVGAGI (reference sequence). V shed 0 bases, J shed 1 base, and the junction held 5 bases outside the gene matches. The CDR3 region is CASSYSIKGAQETQYF. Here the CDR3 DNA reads TGTGCCAGCAGTTACTCGATTAAGGGGGCCCAAGAGACCCAGTACTTC.

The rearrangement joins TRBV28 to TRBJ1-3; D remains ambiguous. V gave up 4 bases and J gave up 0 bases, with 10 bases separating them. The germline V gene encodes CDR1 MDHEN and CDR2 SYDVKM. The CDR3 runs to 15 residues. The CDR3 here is CASSSDGYSGNTIYF. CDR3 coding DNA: TGTGCCAGCAGTTCCGACGGATACTCTGGAAACACCATATATTTT. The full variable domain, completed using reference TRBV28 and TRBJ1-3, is DVKVTQSSRYLVKRTGEKVFLECVQDMDHENMFWYRQDPGLGLRLIYFSYDVKMKEKGDIPEGYSVSREKKERFSLILESASTNQTSMYLCASSSDGYSGNTIYFGEGSWLTVV.

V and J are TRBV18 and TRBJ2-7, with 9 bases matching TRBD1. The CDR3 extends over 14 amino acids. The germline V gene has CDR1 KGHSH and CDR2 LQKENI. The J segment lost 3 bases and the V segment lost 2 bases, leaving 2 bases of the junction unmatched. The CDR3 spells CASSPTTGGYEQYF. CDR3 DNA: TGTGCCAGCTCACCAACGACAGGGGGCTACGAGCAGTACTTC.

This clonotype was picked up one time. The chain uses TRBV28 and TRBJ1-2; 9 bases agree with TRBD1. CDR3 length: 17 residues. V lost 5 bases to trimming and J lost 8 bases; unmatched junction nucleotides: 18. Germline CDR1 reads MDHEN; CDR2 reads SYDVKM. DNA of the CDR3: TGTGCCAGCAGTACGCCCCGGACAGGGGATACTGGAGGCGGCTACACCTTC. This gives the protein CASSTPRTGDTGGGYTF.

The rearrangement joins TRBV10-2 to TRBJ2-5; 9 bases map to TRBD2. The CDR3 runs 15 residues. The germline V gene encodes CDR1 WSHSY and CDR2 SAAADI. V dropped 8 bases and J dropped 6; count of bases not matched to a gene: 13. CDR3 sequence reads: CASGHGREGMKTQYF. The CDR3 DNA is TGCGCCAGCGGCCACGGGCGGGAGGGGATGAAGACCCAGTACTTC.

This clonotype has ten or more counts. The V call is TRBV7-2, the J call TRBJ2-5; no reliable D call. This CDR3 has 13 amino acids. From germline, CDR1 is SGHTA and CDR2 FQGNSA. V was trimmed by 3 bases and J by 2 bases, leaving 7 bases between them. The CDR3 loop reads CASSFSVQETQYF. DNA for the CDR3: TGTGCCAGCAGCTTCTCCGTTCAAGAGACCCAGTACTTC.

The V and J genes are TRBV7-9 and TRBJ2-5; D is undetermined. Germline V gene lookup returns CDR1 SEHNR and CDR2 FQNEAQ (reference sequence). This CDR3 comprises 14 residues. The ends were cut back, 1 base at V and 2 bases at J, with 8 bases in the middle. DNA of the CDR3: TGTGCCAGCAGCTTAGTTCGCCTTCAAGAGACCCAGTACTTC. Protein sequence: CASSLVRLQETQYF.